This T cell receptor (beta chain) was identified in a study of blood T cell repertoires in COVID-19. Whole-study context: Samples of COVID-19 (acute and convalescent) were obtained from the United States, Italy and Spain.

This CDR3 is 13 amino acids long. Germline loops: CDR1 SGDLS, CDR2 YYNGEE. With 2 bases removed from V and 0 bases from J, the gap between germline ends came to 5 bases. Cohorts were determined from participant-reported clinical history. Authors' methods: Researchers report that nucleated cell counts were estimated from reference gene primer amplification. Profiling relied on immunoSEQ multiplex PCR, and the TCRdb table lists in-frame clones only, not all of them. V and J calls and clone size are given by that table; D and trimming were obtained from the DNA. The repertoire holds hundreds of thousands of clones, with around 90% as singletons.

Sequencing was performed on PBMCs or T cells enriched from blood (not recorded which). V and J are TRBV9 and TRBJ1-1; D call uncertain. The TCR originated in a man aged 50 to 59 who had been exposed to COVID-19. The CDR3 reads CASSVQVNTEAFF. The CDR3 bases are TGTGCCAGCAGCGTCCAGGTGAACACTGAAGCTTTCTTT. Full variable domain (rest looked up from reference TRBV9 and TRBJ1-1): DSGVTQTPKHLITATGQRVTLRCSPRSGDLSVYWYQQSLDQGLQFLIQYYNGEERAKGNILERFSAQQFPDLHSELNLSSLELGDSALYFCASSVQVNTEAFFGQGTRLTVV.